The 27 T cell receptor beta chains listed next were all sequenced from one sample in a study of blood T cell repertoires in COVID-19. Only in-frame clones appear in the TCRdb table, and some are missing; sequencing was by immunoSEQ multiplex PCR. The sample carries around 90,000 clones, about 92% recorded once. The sample consisted of peripheral blood. The receptors come from an older woman with active COVID-19.

This rearrangement joins TRBV12-5 to TRBJ1-5, with D unresolved. V was trimmed by 2 bases and J by 4 bases, leaving 3 bases between them. CDR1 LGHNT and CDR2 FRNRAP come from the germline V gene. This CDR3 region has 12 residues. The CDR3 DNA sequence: TGTGCTAGTGGTTTGCTTAATCAGCCCCAGCATTTT. Encoded protein: CASGLLNQPQHF. Variable domain in full (rest from reference TRBV12-5 and TRBJ1-5): DARVTQTPRHKVTEMGQEVTMRCQPILGHNTVFWYRQTMMQGLELLAYFRNRAPLDDSGMPKDRFSAEMPDATLATLKIQPSEPRDSAVYFCASGLLNQPQHFGDGTRLSIL.

The V call is TRBV6-6, the J call TRBJ2-1; 11 nucleotides match TRBD2. With V trimmed by 5 bases and J by 9 bases, 18 bases remained unmatched. Germline V gives CDR1 MNHNY, CDR2 SVGAGI (reference sequence). CDR3 length: 18 amino acids. The CDR3 region is CASSLRLAGSRGDSEQFF. CDR3 bases: TGTGCCAGCAGTCTCCGACTAGCGGGATCGCGAGGGGATAGTGAGCAGTTCTTC.

The chain recombines TRBV7-3 with TRBJ2-1, with D possibly matching TRBD1 (5 bases). This CDR3 region has 12 residues. In germline, CDR1 is SGHTA, CDR2 FQGTGA. The V gene lost 1 base and the J gene lost 8 bases, with 6 bases spanning the gap. The CDR3 loop reads CASSLRGDEQFF. CDR3 sequence (DNA): TGTGCCAGCAGCTTAAGGGGCGATGAGCAGTTCTTC.

The V gene is TRBV2, the J gene TRBJ1-3; 7 bases line up with TRBD1. The trim removed 6 bases at V and 3 bases at J, leaving 5 bases unmatched. CDR1 is SNHLY, CDR2 FYNNEI, per germline. The CDR3 length is 14 residues. The CDR3 nucleotides read TGTGCCAGCAGCGACAGGGCAGTTGGAAACACCATATATTTT. Translating it yields CASSDRAVGNTIYF.

This rearrangement joins TRBV28 to TRBJ1-6; maybe TRBD1 (6 bases). With 1 base removed from V and 5 bases from J, the gap between germline ends came to 9 bases. CDR1 and CDR2 from the germline V gene are MDHEN and SYDVKM. This CDR3 is built from 15 residues. CDR3 residues: CASSLSGQHNSPLHF. The CDR3 DNA follows: TGTGCCAGCAGTTTATCAGGACAGCATAATTCACCCCTCCACTTT.

The V and J genes are TRBV7-8 and TRBJ1-2; TRBD1 agrees at 8 bases. J lost 4 bases, V lost 5 bases, and 9 bases had no gene match. This CDR3 has 15 amino acids. Germline CDR1 is SGHVS and CDR2 is FQNEAQ. CDR3 in DNA: TGTGCCAGCAGCAGAGATGGGACAGGCCGCTATGGCTACACCTTC. The encoded protein is CASSRDGTGRYGYTF.

This chain uses TRBV21-1 with TRBJ1-1; TRBD1 reflects the table's D call only, with no check against the DNA. TRBV21-1 constitutes a pseudogene. CDR3 length equals 14 residues. CDR3 coding DNA: TGTGCCAGCAGCATCAACAGGGGGAACACTGAAGCTTTCTTT. It translates to CASSINRGNTEAFF.

V is TRBV6-5 and J is TRBJ2-1; 11 bases agree with TRBD2. Germline CDR1 and CDR2: MNHEY and SVGAGI. The CDR3 contains 15 residues. V gave up 5 bases and J gave up 4 bases; unmatched junction bases: 4. The CDR3 spells CASSRGTSGYNEQFF. The CDR3 DNA sequence: TGTGCCAGCAGTCGTGGGACTAGCGGTTACAATGAGCAGTTCTTC.

J is TRBJ1-2 and V is TRBV24-1; D is perhaps TRBD1 (5 bases). This CDR3 contains 15 residues. Trimming stripped 7 bases from V and 2 bases from J, with 16 bases between. CDR1 is KGHDR, CDR2 SFDVKD, per germline. CDR3 sequence (DNA): TGTGCCACCAGCCAAGGGACTCCCGTCAACTATGGCTACACCTTC. It encodes CATSQGTPVNYGYTF.

V is TRBV11-3 and J is TRBJ2-5; 8 bases match TRBD1. The CDR3 extends over 17 amino acids. Germline trimming cut 5 bases from V and 5 bases from J; bases unmatched to any gene: 16. Germline values: CDR1 SGHNT, CDR2 YENEEA. Here the CDR3 reads CASSPPAWTGLGETQYF. Written as DNA, the CDR3 is TGTGCCAGCAGCCCTCCGGCCTGGACAGGGCTAGGGGAGACCCAGTACTTC.

V usage is TRBV7-2 and J usage is TRBJ1-1; D is undetermined. Germline values: CDR1 SGHTA, CDR2 FQGNSA. The CDR3 runs to 13 residues. Trimming removed 5 bases from V and 1 base from J, with 8 bases in between. CDR3 nucleotides: TGTGCCAGCAGCATACAGCCGAACACTGAAGCTTTCTTT. This encodes CASSIQPNTEAFF.

The genes are TRBV5-4 and TRBJ2-3; 8 bases are a match to TRBD2. Per germline, CDR1 SGHNT and CDR2 YYREEE (reference sequence). Trimming at V came to 4 bases and at J to 1 base, leaving 11 bases not matched to a gene. This CDR3 region has 17 residues. The CDR3 nucleotides read TGTGCCAGCAGCGCGGGACTAGTAGGGGCGGGCACAGATACGCAGTATTTT. Translation gives CASSAGLVGAGTDTQYF.

The CDR3 bases are TGTGCCAGCAGTTACTCTAGCGGGAGGGTCGGAAACGAGCAGTACTTC. It yields the protein CASSYSSGRVGNEQYF. The chain carries TRBV6-5 and TRBJ2-7; 11 positions match TRBD2. The trim removed 0 bases at V and 5 bases at J, leaving 6 bases unmatched. The CDR3 is 16 residues long. From germline, CDR1 is MNHEY and CDR2 SVGAGI.

The chain links TRBV2 to TRBJ1-4, with a tentative D call TRBD1 (5 bases). The CDR3 runs 15 residues. Germline V gives CDR1 SNHLY, CDR2 FYNNEI. Trimming took off 4 bases at V and 0 bases at J, with 9 bases between the two ends. CDR3 region: CASSGTTATNEKLFF. CDR3 nucleotides: TGTGCCAGCAGTGGGACGACAGCAACTAATGAAAAACTGTTTTTT.

V and J are TRBV19 and TRBJ1-1, with 10 bases lining up with TRBD1. From germline, CDR1 is LNHDA and CDR2 SQIVND (reference sequence). The CDR3 has 15 amino acids. Germline trimming cut 6 bases from V and 3 bases from J; bases unmatched to any gene: 7. As DNA, the CDR3 is TGTGCCAGTAGAGGGACAGGGGCTGTTGACACTGAAGCTTTCTTT. It is translated as CASRGTGAVDTEAFF.

The chain uses TRBV7-9 and TRBJ1-2; D is uncertain. Trimming stripped 4 bases from V and 4 bases from J, with 10 bases between. Germline V gene lookup returns CDR1 SEHNR and CDR2 FQNEAQ (reference sequence). CDR3 length equals 13 residues. CDR3 loop: CASSSQETYGYTF. CDR3 DNA: TGTGCCAGCAGCTCCCAGGAAACCTATGGCTACACCTTC.

The V call is TRBV5-4, the J call TRBJ1-1; 8 bases match TRBD1. Germline assignment: CDR1 SGHNT and CDR2 YYREEE (reference sequence). This CDR3 spans 14 amino acids. Trimming took 4 bases from V and 2 from J; bases not matched to a gene: 4. The CDR3 DNA is TGTGCCAGCAGCATCCAGGGGGCTAACACTGAAGCTTTCTTT. It translates to CASSIQGANTEAFF.

The chain links TRBV12-3 or TRBV12-4 to TRBJ2-5, with TRBD1 matching 9 bases. Trimming removed 8 bases from V and 5 bases from J; junction bases left unmatched: 6. The CDR3 is made up of 13 amino acids. This CDR3 reads CASGDRADETQYF. The CDR3, as DNA: TGTGCCAGCGGGGACAGGGCCGACGAGACCCAGTACTTC.

The V call is TRBV7-6, the J call TRBJ1-6; possibly TRBD1 for D (6 bases). CDR3 length: 18 amino acids. Germline CDR1 reads SGHVS; CDR2 reads FNYEAQ. The V end was cut by 4 bases, the J end by 5 bases, with 21 bases between. CDR3 coding DNA: TGTGCCAGCAGCTCTACAATCGCGGGGGGCCGGAATAATTCACCCCTCCACTTT. As protein: CASSSTIAGGRNNSPLHF. The whole variable domain, remainder taken from reference TRBV7-6 and TRBJ1-6, is GAGVSQSPRYKVTKRGQDVALRCDPISGHVSLYWYRQALGQGPEFLTYFNYEAQQDKSGLPNDRFSAERPEGSISTLTIQRTEQRDSAMYRCASSSTIAGGRNNSPLHFGNGTRLTVT.

This chain uses TRBV28 with TRBJ1-1; the match to TRBD1 covers 11 bases. Germline CDR1 and CDR2: MDHEN and SYDVKM. The CDR3 totals 16 residues. J gave up 5 bases and V 5 bases, and 10 bases lay outside the gene matches. The CDR3 region is CASSPWTGGAETEAFF. The CDR3 region has the DNA TGTGCCAGCAGTCCCTGGACAGGGGGCGCGGAAACTGAAGCTTTCTTT.

The V gene is TRBV2, the J gene TRBJ2-3; 14 positions agree with TRBD2. CDR1 and CDR2 from the germline V gene are SNHLY and FYNNEI. V dropped 6 bases and J dropped 2; count of bases not matched to a gene: 4. The CDR3 is 16 residues long. The CDR3 spells CASRRTSGGYTDTQYF. As DNA, the CDR3 is TGTGCCAGCAGGAGGACTAGCGGGGGGTACACAGATACGCAGTATTTT.

The V gene is TRBV11-3, the J gene TRBJ2-2; 11 nucleotides agree with TRBD2. The germline V gene has CDR1 SGHNT and CDR2 YENEEA. V was clipped by 10 bases and J by 7 bases; unmatched bases: 11. The CDR3 extends over 15 amino acids. The CDR3 loop is CAIETSGKVSGELFF. CDR3 DNA sequence: TGTGCCATAGAGACTAGCGGGAAAGTCAGCGGGGAGCTGTTTTTT.

The V call is TRBV29-1, the J call TRBJ2-1; perhaps TRBD2 as D (5 bases). Trimming stripped 4 bases from V and 4 bases from J, with 11 bases between. The germline V gene has CDR1 SQVTM and CDR2 ANQGSEA. CDR3 length: 13 residues. DNA for the CDR3: TGCAGCGTTGGCATTAGCGTATACAATGAGCAGTTCTTC. Protein: CSVGISVYNEQFF.

The chain joins TRBV24-1 to TRBJ2-3; TRBD2 agrees at 10 bases. The CDR3 runs 16 residues. V was pared by 3 bases and J by 5 bases, with 7 bases of the junction left unmatched. Germline CDR1 and CDR2: KGHDR and SFDVKD. The CDR3: CATSDPSGRAIDTQYF. The CDR3 nucleotides read TGTGCCACCAGTGATCCAAGCGGGAGGGCCATAGATACGCAGTATTTT.

The chain carries TRBV5-1 and TRBJ2-2, with 7 bases fitting TRBD2. CDR1 is SGHRS and CDR2 is YFSETQ in the germline V gene. V was clipped by 1 base and J by 5 bases; unmatched bases: 5. The length of the CDR3 is 15 residues. The DNA for the CDR3 is TGCGCCAGCAGCTTGTGGGCTAGCGGAACCGGGGAGCTGTTTTTT. It yields the protein CASSLWASGTGELFF.

This rearrangement joins TRBV10-2 to TRBJ2-1; 9 nucleotides align to TRBD2. CDR1 is WSHSY and CDR2 is SAAADI in the germline V gene. The CDR3 consists of 18 residues. With V trimmed by 1 base and J by 5 bases, 12 bases remained unmatched. The CDR3 nucleotides are TGCGCCAGCAGTGAGTTGGGCGGGAGGGCCGAAAAAAACAATGAGCAGTTCTTC. Translating it yields CASSELGGRAEKNNEQFF.

This clone appeared a single time. The chain employs TRBV28 and TRBJ1-2; weak D call: TRBD1 (5 bases). CDR1 and CDR2 (germline): MDHEN, SYDVKM. Trimming shortened V by 6 bases and J by 7 bases, and 18 bases separated the two germline ends. The CDR3 length is 14 residues. The CDR3 reads CASRRSGAQAGYTF. As DNA, the CDR3 is TGTGCCAGCAGACGAAGCGGGGCCCAAGCTGGCTACACCTTC.